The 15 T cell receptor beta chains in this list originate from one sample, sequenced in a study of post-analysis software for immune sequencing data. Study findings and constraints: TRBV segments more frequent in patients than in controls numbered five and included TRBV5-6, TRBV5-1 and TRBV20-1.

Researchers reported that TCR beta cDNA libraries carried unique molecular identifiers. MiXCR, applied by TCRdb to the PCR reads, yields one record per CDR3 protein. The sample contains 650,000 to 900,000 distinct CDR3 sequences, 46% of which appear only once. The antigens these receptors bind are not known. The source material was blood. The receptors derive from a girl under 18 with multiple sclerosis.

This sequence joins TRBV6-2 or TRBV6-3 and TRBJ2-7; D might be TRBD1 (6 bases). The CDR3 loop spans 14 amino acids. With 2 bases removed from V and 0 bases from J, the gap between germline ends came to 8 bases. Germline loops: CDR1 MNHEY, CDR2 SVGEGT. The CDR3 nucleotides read TGTGCCAGCAGTTACCCCAGGGGCTCCTACGAGCAGTACTTC. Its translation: CASSYPRGSYEQYF.

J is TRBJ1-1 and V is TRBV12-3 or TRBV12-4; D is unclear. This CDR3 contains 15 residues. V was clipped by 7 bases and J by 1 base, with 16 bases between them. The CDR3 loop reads CASTPFNGPNTEAFF. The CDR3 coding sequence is TGTGCCAGCACCCCCTTTAATGGCCCGAACACTGAAGCTTTCTTT.

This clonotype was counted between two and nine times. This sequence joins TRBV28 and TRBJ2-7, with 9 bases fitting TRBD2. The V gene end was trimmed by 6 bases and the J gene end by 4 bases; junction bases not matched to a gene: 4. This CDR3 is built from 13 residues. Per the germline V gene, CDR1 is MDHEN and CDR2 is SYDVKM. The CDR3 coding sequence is TGTGCCAGCAGGCCTAGCGGGACTTACGAGCAGTACTTC. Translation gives CASRPSGTYEQYF.

The CDR3 DNA sequence: TGCAGCGTTGACCCAGGGGATCCGAACTATGGCTACACCTTC. This sequence encodes CSVDPGDPNYGYTF. V gene TRBV29-1 combines with J gene TRBJ1-2; D perhaps matches TRBD1 (6 bases). Germline V gene data show CDR1 as SQVTM and CDR2 as ANQGSEA. This CDR3 has 14 amino acids. V dropped 3 bases and J dropped 2 bases, with 13 bases sitting between them. Drawing the rest from reference TRBV29-1 and TRBJ1-2, the complete variable domain is SAVISQKPSRDICQRGTSLTIQCQVDSQVTMMFWYRQQPGQSLTLIATANQGSEATYESGFVIDKFPISRPNLTFSTLTVSNMSPEDSSIYLCSVDPGDPNYGYTFGSGTRLTVV.

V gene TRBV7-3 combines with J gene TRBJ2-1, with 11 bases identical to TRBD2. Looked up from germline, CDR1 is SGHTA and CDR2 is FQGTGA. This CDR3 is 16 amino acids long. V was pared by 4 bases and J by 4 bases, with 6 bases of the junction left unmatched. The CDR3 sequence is CASSSDSGRAYNEQFF. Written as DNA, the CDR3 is TGTGCCAGCAGCTCCGATAGCGGGAGGGCGTACAATGAGCAGTTCTTC. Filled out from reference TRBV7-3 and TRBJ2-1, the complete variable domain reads GAGVSQTPSNKVTEKGKYVELRCDPISGHTALYWYRQSLGQGPEFLIYFQGTGAADDSGLPNDRFFAVRPEGSVSTLKIQRTERGDSAVYLCASSSDSGRAYNEQFFGPGTRLTVL.

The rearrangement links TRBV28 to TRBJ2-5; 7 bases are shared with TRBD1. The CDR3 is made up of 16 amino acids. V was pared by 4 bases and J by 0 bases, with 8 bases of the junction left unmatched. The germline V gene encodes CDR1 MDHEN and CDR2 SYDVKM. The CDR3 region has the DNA TGTGCCAGCAGTTCGACCTTCGGGACAGACCAAGAGACCCAGTACTTC. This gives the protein CASSSTFGTDQETQYF.

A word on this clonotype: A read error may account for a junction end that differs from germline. Here the CDR3 reads CSARDKDPFGLARYNEQFF. CDR3 bases: TGCAGTGCTAGAGATAAAGATCCGTTCGGACTAGCCAGGTACAACGAGCAGTTCTTC. The rearrangement links TRBV20-1 to TRBJ2-1, with 8 positions matching TRBD2. The CDR3 extends over 19 amino acids. Germline V gene data show CDR1 as DFQATT and CDR2 as SNEGSKA (reference sequence).

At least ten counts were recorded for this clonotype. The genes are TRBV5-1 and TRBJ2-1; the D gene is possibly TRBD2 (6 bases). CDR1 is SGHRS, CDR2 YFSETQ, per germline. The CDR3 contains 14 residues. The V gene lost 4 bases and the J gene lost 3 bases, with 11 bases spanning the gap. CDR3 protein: CASSLSGGYNEQFF. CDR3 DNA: TGCGCCAGCAGCCTCTCCGGGGGCTACAATGAGCAGTTCTTC.

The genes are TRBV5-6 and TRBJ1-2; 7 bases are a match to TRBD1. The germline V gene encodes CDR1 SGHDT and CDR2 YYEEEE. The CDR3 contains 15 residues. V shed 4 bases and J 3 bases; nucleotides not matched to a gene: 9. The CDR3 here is CASSADLQGDYGYTF. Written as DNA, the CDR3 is TGTGCCAGCAGCGCCGACCTCCAGGGGGACTATGGCTACACCTTC.

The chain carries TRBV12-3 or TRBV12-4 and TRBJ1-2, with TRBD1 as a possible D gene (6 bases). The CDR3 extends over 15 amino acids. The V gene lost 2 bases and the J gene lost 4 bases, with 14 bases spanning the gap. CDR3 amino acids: CASSLYGGMGYGYTF. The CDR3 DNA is TGTGCCAGCAGTTTATATGGGGGCATGGGCTATGGCTACACCTTC.

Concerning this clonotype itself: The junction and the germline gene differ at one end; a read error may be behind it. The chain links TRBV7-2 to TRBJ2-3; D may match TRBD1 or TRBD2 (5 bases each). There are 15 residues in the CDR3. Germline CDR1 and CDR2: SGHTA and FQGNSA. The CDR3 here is CVSSLAQGLGDTQYF. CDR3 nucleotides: TGTGTCAGCAGCTTAGCGCAGGGCCTGGGAGATACGCAGTATTTT.

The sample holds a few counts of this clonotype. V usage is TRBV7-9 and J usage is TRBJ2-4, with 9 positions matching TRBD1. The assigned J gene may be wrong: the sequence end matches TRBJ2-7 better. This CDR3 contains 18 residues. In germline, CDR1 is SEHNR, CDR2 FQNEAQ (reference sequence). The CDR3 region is CASSPRTGDLPFSYEQYF. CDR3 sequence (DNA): TGTGCCAGCAGCCCACGGACAGGGGACTTACCTTTCTCCTACGAGCAGTACTTC.

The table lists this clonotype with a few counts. The CDR3 reads CASSFTPREGYTF. The CDR3 DNA follows: TGCGCCAGCAGCTTTACTCCCAGGGAAGGCTACACCTTC. The genes are TRBV5-1 and TRBJ1-2, with a weak D call TRBD1 (5 bases). The V end was cut by 2 bases, the J end by 8 bases, with 13 bases between. The length of the CDR3 is 13 residues. The germline V gene encodes CDR1 SGHRS and CDR2 YFSETQ.

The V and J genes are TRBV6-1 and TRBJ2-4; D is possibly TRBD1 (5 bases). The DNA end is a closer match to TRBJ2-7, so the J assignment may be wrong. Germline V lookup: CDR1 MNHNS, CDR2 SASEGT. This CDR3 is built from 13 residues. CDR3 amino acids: CASIGDRAYEQYF. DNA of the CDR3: TGTGCCAGCATAGGCGACAGAGCCTACGAGCAGTACTTC.

CDR3 sequence: CASSLGATSSVTQYF. The CDR3 coding sequence is TGTGCCAGCAGCTTAGGCGCTACCAGCTCAGTTACGCAGTATTTT. The chain links TRBV7-9 to TRBJ2-3; D is uncertain. The germline V gene encodes CDR1 SEHNR and CDR2 FQNEAQ (reference sequence). The V end was cut by 1 base, the J end by 8 bases, with 16 bases between. This CDR3 is built from 15 residues.